The rows below give T cell receptor beta chains drawn from one sample of a study of radiotherapy plus CTLA-4 blockade in lung cancer. This table comes from immunoSEQ multiplex PCR, and its TCRdb copy is limited to in-frame clones, with some not included. Of 81,000 or so clones listed, around 86% are singletons. The sample was peripheral blood, taken from a patient treated with radiotherapy plus ipilimumab. Every receptor here comes from a human donor with non-small cell lung cancer that progressed on radiotherapy plus ipilimumab. CDR3s include the opening cysteine and the closing phenylalanine or tryptophan. The order of the fields is D gene, V gene, J gene, CDR3 protein, CDR3 DNA. The D gene is left open where the match is weak.

D: .; V: TRBV27; J: TRBJ1-3; CDR3: CASGSGVGGNTIYF; DNA: TGTGCCAGCGGGTCTGGGGTCGGAGGAAACACCATATATTTT
D: .; V: TRBV28; J: TRBJ2-5; CDR3: CASSDRGAGVKYF; DNA: TGTGCCAGCAGCGATCGGGGAGCAGGCGTGAAGTACTTC
D: TRBD1; V: TRBV7-2; J: TRBJ1-4; CDR3: CASSYPPGQNEKLFF; DNA: TGTGCCAGCAGCTACCCCCCGGGACAGAATGAAAAACTGTTTTTT
D: .; V: TRBV7-9; J: TRBJ1-2; CDR3: CASSFEGYGGYTF; DNA: TGTGCCAGCAGCTTTGAAGGGTATGGAGGCTACACCTTC
D: .; V: TRBV7-8; J: TRBJ1-5; CDR3: CASSSYPLSPPQHF; DNA: TGTGCCAGCAGCTCTTATCCACTATCTCCGCCCCAGCATTTT
D: .; V: TRBV27; J: TRBJ2-5; CDR3: CASGAGTQYF; DNA: TGTGCCAGCGGTGCTGGGACCCAGTACTTC
D: .; V: TRBV7-2; J: TRBJ1-2; CDR3: CASSLWTYYGYTF; DNA: TGTGCCAGCAGCTTATGGACATACTATGGCTACACCTTC
D: TRBD1; V: TRBV19; J: TRBJ2-1; CDR3: CASSPGQGAQGQFF; DNA: TGTGCCAGTAGTCCGGGACAGGGGGCCCAGGGGCAGTTCTTC
D: TRBD2; V: TRBV5-1; J: TRBJ2-5; CDR3: CASSLGTSGGQETQYF; DNA: TGCGCCAGCAGCTTGGGGACTAGCGGGGGCCAAGAGACCCAGTACTTC
D: .; V: TRBV28; J: TRBJ1-1; CDR3: CASRFRDPNTEAFF; DNA: TGTGCCAGCAGATTCAGGGATCCGAACACTGAAGCTTTCTTT
D: TRBD2; V: TRBV5-1; J: TRBJ2-2; CDR3: CASRAGANTGELFF; DNA: TGCGCCAGCAGAGCGGGAGCGAACACCGGGGAGCTGTTTTTT
D: .; V: TRBV2; J: TRBJ2-7; CDR3: CASRPGPGHTYEQYF; DNA: TGTGCCAGCAGGCCCGGACCGGGCCATACCTACGAGCAGTACTTC
D: .; V: TRBV19; J: TRBJ1-1; CDR3: CASSTPYGARAFF; DNA: TGTGCCAGTAGTACCCCGTATGGCGCACGGGCTTTCTTT
D: TRBD1; V: TRBV30; J: TRBJ1-2; CDR3: CAWSRQGKISGYTF; DNA: TGTGCCTGGTCCCGACAGGGTAAAATAAGTGGCTACACCTTC
D: .; V: TRBV18; J: TRBJ1-2; CDR3: CASSPRGTTLNYGYTF; DNA: TGTGCCAGCTCACCCCGCGGGACTACCCTTAACTATGGCTACACCTTC
D: TRBD2; V: TRBV7-3; J: TRBJ2-3; CDR3: CASSYGTSPGEDTQYF; DNA: TGTGCCAGCAGCTACGGGACTAGCCCGGGGGAAGATACGCAGTATTTT
D: .; V: TRBV7-9; J: TRBJ1-3; CDR3: CASSHGPISGNTIYF; DNA: TGTGCCAGCAGCCATGGACCCATCTCTGGAAACACCATATATTTT
D: .; V: TRBV4-2; J: TRBJ2-1; CDR3: CASSQESYNEQFF; DNA: TGTGCCAGCAGCCAAGAGTCCTACAATGAGCAGTTCTTC
D: TRBD1; V: TRBV6-5; J: TRBJ2-7; CDR3: CASSRRDRGLYEQYF; DNA: TGTGCCAGCAGTCGCCGGGACAGGGGGTTGTACGAGCAGTACTTC
D: .; V: TRBV7-3; J: TRBJ2-2; CDR3: CASSPFWDPMNTGELFF; DNA: TGTGCCAGCAGCCCCTTCTGGGACCCTATGAACACCGGGGAGCTGTTTTTT
D: TRBD1; V: TRBV30; J: TRBJ2-7; CDR3: CAWGGGQGFYEQYF; DNA: TGTGCCTGGGGGGGTGGACAGGGCTTTTACGAGCAGTACTTC
D: .; V: TRBV5-4; J: TRBJ1-6; CDR3: CASSLDNSPLHF; DNA: TGTGCCAGCAGCTTGGATAATTCACCCCTCCACTTT